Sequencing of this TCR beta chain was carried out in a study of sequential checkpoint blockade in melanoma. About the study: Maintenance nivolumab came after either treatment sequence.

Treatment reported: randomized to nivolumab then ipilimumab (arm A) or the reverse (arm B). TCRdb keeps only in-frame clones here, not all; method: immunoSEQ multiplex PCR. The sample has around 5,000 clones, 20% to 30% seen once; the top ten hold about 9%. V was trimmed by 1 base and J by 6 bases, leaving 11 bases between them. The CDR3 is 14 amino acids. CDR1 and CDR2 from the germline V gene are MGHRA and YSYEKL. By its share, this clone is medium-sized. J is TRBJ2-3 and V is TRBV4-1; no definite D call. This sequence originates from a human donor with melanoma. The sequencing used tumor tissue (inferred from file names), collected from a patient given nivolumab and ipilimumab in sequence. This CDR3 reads CASSQVLTADTQYF. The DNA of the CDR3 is TGCGCCAGCAGCCAAGTGTTAACCGCGGATACGCAGTATTTT.